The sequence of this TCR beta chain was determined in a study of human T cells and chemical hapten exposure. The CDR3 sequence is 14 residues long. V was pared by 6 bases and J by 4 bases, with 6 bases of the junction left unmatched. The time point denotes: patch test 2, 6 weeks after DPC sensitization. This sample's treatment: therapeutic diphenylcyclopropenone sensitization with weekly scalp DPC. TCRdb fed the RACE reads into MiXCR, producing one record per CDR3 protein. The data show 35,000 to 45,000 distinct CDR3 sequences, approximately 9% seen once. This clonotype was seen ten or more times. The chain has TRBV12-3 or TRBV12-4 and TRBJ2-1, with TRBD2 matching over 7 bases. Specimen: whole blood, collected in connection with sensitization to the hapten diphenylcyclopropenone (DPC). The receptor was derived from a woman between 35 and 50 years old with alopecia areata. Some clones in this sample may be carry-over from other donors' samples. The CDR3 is CASRPGTIYNEQFF. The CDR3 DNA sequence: TGTGCCAGCAGACCTGGGACTATATACAATGAGCAGTTCTTC.